These 24 T cell receptor beta chains originate from one sample sequenced in a study of T cell repertoires in cytomegalovirus infection. TCRdb re-derived calls from the reads in MiXCR, one entry per CDR3 protein. The sample contains roughly 600,000 distinct CDR3 sequences, roughly a quarter of which appear only once. Sequenced sample: CD8+ T cells from PBMCs. The source of these receptors is a human donor in good health (CMV status not recorded). Some clones in this sample may be carry-over from other donors' samples.

This clonotype has a handful of counts. The genes are TRBV29-1 and TRBJ2-3; D not resolved. Germline V gene data show CDR1 as SQVTM and CDR2 as ANQGSEA. The V and J ends lost 4 bases and 6 bases respectively, with 8 bases between them. The CDR3 is 11 amino acids. The CDR3 reads CSVGHPDTQYF. The CDR3 DNA follows: TGCAGCGTTGGACACCCCGATACGCAGTATTTT.

This clonotype was recorded a few times. The chain is built from TRBV20-1 and TRBJ2-5, with no clear D. Between the trimmed V and J ends, which lost 3 bases and 7 bases, there was a span of 12 bases. There are 12 residues in the CDR3. Germline CDR1 and CDR2: DFQATT and SNEGSKA (reference sequence). The CDR3 DNA reads TGCAGTGCTAGGGTGGACGGATCGACCCAGTACTTC. Its translation: CSARVDGSTQYF.

This clonotype was detected only a few times. The V call is TRBV14, the J call TRBJ2-3, with a possible D match to TRBD1 (6 bases). The CDR3 has 15 residues. CDR1 and CDR2 from the germline V gene are SGHDN and FVKESK. V lost 0 bases, J lost 5 bases, and 12 bases lay in between. The CDR3 loop reads CASSQETGSQDTQYF. In DNA, the CDR3 is TGTGCCAGCAGCCAAGAGACAGGTTCCCAAGATACGCAGTATTTT.

This clonotype was counted only a few times. The chain employs TRBV5-1 and TRBJ2-3, with 14 bases matching TRBD2. The length of the CDR3 is 16 residues. Germline values: CDR1 SGHRS, CDR2 YFSETQ. Unmatched junction bases numbered 9, after V lost 3 bases and J lost 9 bases. CDR3 nucleotides: TGCGCCAGCAGCTCCTCTCGGACTAGCGGGGGGCAGACGCAGTATTTT. Protein product: CASSSSRTSGGQTQYF.

This clonotype was seen only a few times. This chain connects TRBV6-2 or TRBV6-3 to TRBJ1-1; no clear D gene. V gave up 6 bases and J gave up 8 bases, with 10 bases separating them. The germline V gene has CDR1 MNHEY and CDR2 SVGEGT. The CDR3 extends over 11 amino acids. Written as DNA, the CDR3 is TGTGCCAGCAGGGACGGGAAAGAAGCTTTCTTT. Protein product: CASRDGKEAFF.

This clonotype showed up many times. V usage is TRBV6-1 and J usage is TRBJ2-1; 8 nucleotides line up with TRBD1. J was trimmed by 3 bases and V by 6 bases; bases with no gene match: 7. The CDR3 runs to 15 residues. Germline CDR1 and CDR2: MNHNS and SASEGT. The CDR3 loop reads CASSSSGTGYNEQFF. For the CDR3, the DNA is TGTGCCAGCAGCTCCTCCGGGACAGGCTACAATGAGCAGTTCTTC.

This clonotype was counted between two and nine times. This chain joins TRBV6-1 and TRBJ2-1; D unclear. Germline V gene lookup returns CDR1 MNHNS and CDR2 SASEGT. V lost 5 bases and J 5 bases, leaving 16 bases between the germline ends. This CDR3 contains 15 residues. CDR3 coding DNA: TGTGCCAGCAGTACGGTAGTGACCCTACACAATGAGCAGTTCTTC. This gives the protein CASSTVVTLHNEQFF.

This chain links TRBV28 with TRBJ2-3; D gene uncertain. Trimming shortened V by 4 bases and J by 1 base, and 18 bases separated the two germline ends. Per germline, CDR1 MDHEN and CDR2 SYDVKM. The CDR3 is made up of 17 amino acids. CDR3: CASSSPHFREGTDTQYF. The CDR3 bases are TGTGCCAGCAGTTCCCCCCATTTTAGGGAAGGCACAGATACGCAGTATTTT.

The genes are TRBV2 and TRBJ2-5; D perhaps matches TRBD2 (5 bases). Germline CDR1 SNHLY, CDR2 FYNNEI. V lost 7 bases, J lost 3 bases, and 12 bases lay in between. This CDR3 spans 13 amino acids. The CDR3 loop is CASTPRVEETQYF. The CDR3 nucleotides read TGTGCCAGCACCCCGAGGGTCGAAGAGACCCAGTACTTC.

V usage is TRBV29-1 and J usage is TRBJ1-1; maybe TRBD1 (5 bases). CDR3 length: 12 amino acids. Trimming removed 7 bases at V and 1 base at J, with 10 bases between. Germline V lookup: CDR1 SQVTM, CDR2 ANQGSEA. The CDR3 region is CSGTQGNTEAFF. The CDR3, as DNA: TGCAGCGGAACCCAGGGGAACACTGAAGCTTTCTTT.

Only a few counts were recorded for this clonotype. This chain links TRBV4-1 with TRBJ1-1; TRBD1 aligns across 7 bases. The germline V gene encodes CDR1 MGHRA and CDR2 YSYEKL. CDR3 size: 15 residues. With V trimmed by 1 base and J by 1 base, 3 bases remained unmatched. In DNA, the CDR3 is TGCGCCAGCAGCCAAGGCAGGGGGGGGAACACTGAAGCTTTCTTT. Translating it yields CASSQGRGGNTEAFF.

This clonotype was counted a few times. CDR3 region: CATGRTHNEQFF. DNA of the CDR3: TGTGCCACCGGACGGACCCACAATGAGCAGTTCTTC. The chain employs TRBV24-1 and TRBJ2-1; D remains unclear. Germline loops: CDR1 KGHDR, CDR2 SFDVKD. V was cut by 9 bases and J by 5 bases, with 10 bases left in between. CDR3 length equals 12 residues.

DNA of the CDR3: TGTGCCAGCAGTAACCCGGGGGACGGATCCTACAATGAGCAGTTCTTC. Protein sequence: CASSNPGDGSYNEQFF. This chain joins TRBV6-1 and TRBJ2-1; the D gene is possibly TRBD2 (6 bases). CDR3 size: 16 residues. The ends were cut back, 5 bases at V and 1 base at J, with 15 bases in the middle. Germline values: CDR1 MNHNS, CDR2 SASEGT.

The rearrangement links TRBV2 to TRBJ2-7; D is perhaps TRBD1 (6 bases). The germline CDR1 and CDR2 sequences are SNHLY and FYNNEI. Between the trimmed V and J ends, which lost 3 bases and 2 bases, there was a span of 14 bases. The CDR3 loop spans 15 amino acids. CDR3 sequence reads: CASSELGGRAYEQYV. CDR3 sequence (DNA): TGTGCCAGCAGTGAGTTAGGGGGAAGGGCCTACGAGCAGTACGTC.

With regard to this clonotype: Sequence at one end of the junction differs from germline and may be a read error. This sequence joins TRBV7-8 and TRBJ2-3, with TRBD2 matching over 7 bases. Germline CDR1 and CDR2: SGHVS and FQNEAQ. This CDR3 is built from 14 residues. In DNA, the CDR3 is TGTGCCAACAGCTTAGGTGGGGGAGGGGATACGCAGTATTTT. Encoded protein: CANSLGGGGDTQYF.

V and J are TRBV29-1 and TRBJ1-5, with D perhaps matching TRBD1 (5 bases). V was cut by 6 bases and J by 0 bases, with 15 bases left in between. CDR1 is SQVTM, CDR2 ANQGSEA, per germline. The CDR3 is made up of 15 amino acids. DNA for the CDR3: TGCAGCGTGGGGACCCGGGACGGTAGCAATCAGCCCCAGCATTTT. Encoded protein: CSVGTRDGSNQPQHF.

This clonotype was detected a few times. This sequence joins TRBV20-1 and TRBJ1-2, with D possibly being TRBD1 (6 bases). Trimming took off 5 bases at V and 1 base at J, with 23 bases between the two ends. The CDR3 loop spans 17 amino acids. Germline CDR1 and CDR2: DFQATT and SNEGSKA (reference sequence). The CDR3 here is CSAAHIDRQRLNYGYTF. DNA of the CDR3: TGCAGTGCTGCTCACATTGACAGGCAGCGGCTTAACTATGGCTACACCTTC.

This clonotype was counted only a few times. The rearrangement uses TRBV7-6 and TRBJ2-1; 11 bases line up with TRBD2. V shed 5 bases and J 6 bases; nucleotides not matched to a gene: 6. From germline, CDR1 is SGHVS and CDR2 FNYEAQ. CDR3 size: 15 residues. CDR3 DNA sequence: TGTGCCAGCAGCGCCCGTAGCGGGGGGGTCAATGAGCAGTTCTTC. Protein sequence: CASSARSGGVNEQFF.

This clonotype has only a few counts. The chain employs TRBV10-3 and TRBJ2-2; the D call may be TRBD1 or TRBD2 (6 bases each). Germline V CDR1 and CDR2: ENHRY, SYGVKD. The length of the CDR3 is 15 residues. Trimming left V 7 bases short and J 0 bases short, with 12 bases between. The CDR3 reads CAIMGGSSNTGELFF. In DNA, the CDR3 is TGTGCCATCATGGGGGGCAGCTCGAACACCGGGGAGCTGTTTTTT.

This chain uses TRBV7-9 with TRBJ1-1; D is undetermined. With 5 bases removed from V and 7 bases from J, the gap between germline ends came to 20 bases. Germline lookup yields CDR1 SEHNR and CDR2 FQNEAQ (reference sequence). CDR3 length equals 15 residues. CDR3 nucleotides: TGTGCCAGCAGCCACCCGCGCAGCCTACAAGATGAAGCTTTCTTT. Amino acid sequence: CASSHPRSLQDEAFF.

This chain links TRBV4-3 with TRBJ2-3, with D hard to call. Trimming shortened V by 0 bases and J by 6 bases, and 4 bases separated the two germline ends. Germline V gene lookup returns CDR1 LGHNA and CDR2 YSLEER. The CDR3 is made up of 12 amino acids. As DNA, the CDR3 is TGCGCCAGCAGCCAAGATCAGGATACGCAGTATTTT. Protein product: CASSQDQDTQYF.

This clonotype appeared a few times. This chain connects TRBV15 to TRBJ2-7, with D unclear. Trimming pared 4 bases from V and 0 bases from J, leaving 10 bases between. The CDR3 is made up of 14 amino acids. CDR1 and CDR2 from the germline V gene are LNHNV and YYDKDF (reference sequence). In nucleotides, the CDR3 is TGTGCCACCAGCACCCAACCGTCCTCCTACGAGCAGTACGTC. It translates to CATSTQPSSYEQYV.

This sequence joins TRBV20-1 and TRBJ1-2; D remains ambiguous. Germline loops: CDR1 DFQATT, CDR2 SNEGSKA (reference sequence). V was clipped by 2 bases and J by 2 bases, with 9 bases between them. The CDR3 is made up of 13 amino acids. In DNA form, the CDR3 reads TGCAGTGCTAGACTCGGAGACAACTATGGCTACACCTTC. Protein sequence: CSARLGDNYGYTF.

Turning to this clonotype: Likely a read error: the CDR3 ends without its conserved phenylalanine or tryptophan. The V gene is TRBV7-9, the J gene TRBJ1-1, with a possible D match to TRBD1 (5 bases). The CDR3 is made up of 13 amino acids. CDR1 is SEHNR and CDR2 is FQNEAQ in the germline V gene (reference sequence). V dropped 5 bases and J dropped 4 bases, with 11 bases sitting between them. CDR3 region: CASSDRGGTEAFL. CDR3 nucleotide sequence: TGTGCCAGCAGCGACCGTGGGGGCACTGAAGCTTTCTTG.